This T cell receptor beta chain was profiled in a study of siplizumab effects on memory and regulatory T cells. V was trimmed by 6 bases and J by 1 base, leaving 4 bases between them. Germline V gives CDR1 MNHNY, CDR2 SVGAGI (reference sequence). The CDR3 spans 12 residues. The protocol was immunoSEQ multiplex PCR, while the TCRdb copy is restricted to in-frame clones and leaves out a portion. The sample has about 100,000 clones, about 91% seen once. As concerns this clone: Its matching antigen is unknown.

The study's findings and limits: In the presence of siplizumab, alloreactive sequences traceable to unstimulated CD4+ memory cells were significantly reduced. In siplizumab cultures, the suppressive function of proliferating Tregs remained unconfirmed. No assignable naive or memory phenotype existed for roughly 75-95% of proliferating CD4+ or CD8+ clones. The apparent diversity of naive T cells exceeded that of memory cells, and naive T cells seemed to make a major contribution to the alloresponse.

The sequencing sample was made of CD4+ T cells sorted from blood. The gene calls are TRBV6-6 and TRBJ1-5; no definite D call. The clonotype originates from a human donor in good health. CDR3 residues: CASRPSNQPQHF. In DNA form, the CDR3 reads TGTGCCAGCAGACCCAGCAATCAGCCCCAGCATTTT.